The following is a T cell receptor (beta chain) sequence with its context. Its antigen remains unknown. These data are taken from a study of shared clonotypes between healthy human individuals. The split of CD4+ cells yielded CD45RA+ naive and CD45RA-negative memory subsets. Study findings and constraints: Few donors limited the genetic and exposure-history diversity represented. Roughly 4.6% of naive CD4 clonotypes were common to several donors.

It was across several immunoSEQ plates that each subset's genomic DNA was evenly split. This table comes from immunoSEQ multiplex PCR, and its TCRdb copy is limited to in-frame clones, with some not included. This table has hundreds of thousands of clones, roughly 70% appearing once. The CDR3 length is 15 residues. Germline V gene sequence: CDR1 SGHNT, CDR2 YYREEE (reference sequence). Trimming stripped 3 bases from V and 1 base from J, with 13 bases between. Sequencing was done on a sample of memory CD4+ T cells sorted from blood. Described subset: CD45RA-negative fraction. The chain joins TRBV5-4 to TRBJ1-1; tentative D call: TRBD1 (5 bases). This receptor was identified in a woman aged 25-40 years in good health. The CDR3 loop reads CASSWGWGKNTEAFF. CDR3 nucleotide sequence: TGTGCCAGCAGCTGGGGTTGGGGGAAGAACACTGAAGCTTTCTTT.